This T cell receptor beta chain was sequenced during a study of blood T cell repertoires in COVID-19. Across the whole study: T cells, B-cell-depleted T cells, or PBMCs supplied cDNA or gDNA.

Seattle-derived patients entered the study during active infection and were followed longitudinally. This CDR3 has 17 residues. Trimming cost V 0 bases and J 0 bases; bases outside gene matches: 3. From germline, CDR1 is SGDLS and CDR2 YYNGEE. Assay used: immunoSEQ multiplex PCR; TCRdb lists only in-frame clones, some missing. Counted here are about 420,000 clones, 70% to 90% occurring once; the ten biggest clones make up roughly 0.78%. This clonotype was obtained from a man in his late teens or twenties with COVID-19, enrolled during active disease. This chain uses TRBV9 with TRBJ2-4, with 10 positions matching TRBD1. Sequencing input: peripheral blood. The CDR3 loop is CASSVATGGSAKNIQYF. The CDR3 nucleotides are TGTGCCAGCAGCGTAGCGACAGGGGGCTCAGCCAAAAACATTCAGTACTTC.